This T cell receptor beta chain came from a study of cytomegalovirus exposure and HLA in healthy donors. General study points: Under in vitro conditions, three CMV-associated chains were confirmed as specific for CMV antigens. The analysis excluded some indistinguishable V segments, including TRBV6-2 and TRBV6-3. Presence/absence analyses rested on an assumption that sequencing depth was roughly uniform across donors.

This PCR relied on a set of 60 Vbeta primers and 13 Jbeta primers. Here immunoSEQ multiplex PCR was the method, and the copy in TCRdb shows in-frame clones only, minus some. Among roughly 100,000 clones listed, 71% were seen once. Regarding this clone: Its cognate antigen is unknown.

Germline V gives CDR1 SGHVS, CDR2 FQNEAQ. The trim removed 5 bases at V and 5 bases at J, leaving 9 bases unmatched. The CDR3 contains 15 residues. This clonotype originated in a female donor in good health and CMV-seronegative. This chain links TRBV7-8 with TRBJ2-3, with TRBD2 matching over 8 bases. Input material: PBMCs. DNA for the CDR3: TGTGCCAGCAGCATGGGACTAGGGAATGGAGATACGCAGTATTTT. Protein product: CASSMGLGNGDTQYF.